The 30 T cell receptor beta chains in this list originate from one sample, sequenced in a study of shared clonotypes between healthy human individuals. The protocol was immunoSEQ multiplex PCR, while the TCRdb copy is restricted to in-frame clones and leaves out a portion. The sample has a few million clones, about 92% seen once. Sequencing used naive CD4+ T cells sorted from blood. The subset denotes: CD45RA+ positively selected. All receptors come from a man in his late teens or twenties in good health.

J is TRBJ2-5 and V is TRBV4-3; 7 bases are shared with TRBD1. Per the germline V gene, CDR1 is LGHNA and CDR2 is YSLEER. V was clipped by 3 bases and J by 4 bases; unmatched bases: 11. This CDR3 has 16 amino acids. As DNA, the CDR3 is TGCGCCAGCAGCCACTATTTCGACAGGGCAGCAGAGACCCAGTACTTC. Amino acids: CASSHYFDRAAETQYF.

The rearrangement links TRBV28 to TRBJ1-2, with D possibly being TRBD1 (6 bases). V was clipped by 2 bases and J by 6 bases, with 16 bases between them. CDR1 is MDHEN, CDR2 SYDVKM, per germline. The CDR3 contains 15 residues. The CDR3 sequence is CASSLGGQGRHGYTF. The CDR3 coding sequence is TGTGCCAGCAGTTTAGGGGGACAAGGGCGGCATGGCTACACCTTC.

The chain carries TRBV21-1 and TRBJ2-1; no check of the table's D call, TRBD1, against the DNA was made. TRBV21-1 is annotated as a pseudogene. CDR3 length: 17 amino acids. The CDR3 reads CASSKGNRVRALNEQFF. The CDR3 DNA sequence: TGTGCCAGCAGCAAAGGCAACAGGGTACGGGCCCTGAATGAGCAGTTCTTC.

This chain connects TRBV7-2 to TRBJ1-2, with 9 positions matching TRBD1. Germline V gives CDR1 SGHTA, CDR2 FQGNSA. The CDR3 has 18 amino acids. V was pared by 2 bases and J by 6 bases, with 16 bases of the junction left unmatched. The CDR3 loop is CASSLRPLLTGGRDGYTF. The CDR3 DNA reads as TGTGCCAGCAGCTTAAGACCCCTCTTGACAGGGGGGAGGGATGGCTACACCTTC.

The CDR3 DNA reads TGTGCCAGCAGCTTAGAACTAGCGGGGCATAGCTCCTACGAGCAGTACTTC. It encodes CASSLELAGHSSYEQYF. This chain links TRBV7-2 with TRBJ2-7; 10 positions match TRBD2. Germline V lookup: CDR1 SGHTA, CDR2 FQGNSA. This CDR3 region has 17 residues. The J segment lost 0 bases and the V segment lost 1 base, leaving 6 bases of the junction unmatched.

The chain is built from TRBV6-5 and TRBJ2-2; D gene ambiguous. This CDR3 is built from 15 residues. V lost 7 bases, J lost 0 bases, and 12 bases lay in between. The germline V gene encodes CDR1 MNHEY and CDR2 SVGAGI. DNA for the CDR3: TGTGCCAGCACCCGGAGTGATACGAACACCGGGGAGCTGTTTTTT. It yields the protein CASTRSDTNTGELFF.

The CDR3 protein is CASSLGFSGRETQYF. The CDR3 DNA reads TGTGCCAGCAGCTTAGGGTTCTCAGGGAGGGAGACCCAGTACTTC. This rearrangement joins TRBV11-2 to TRBJ2-5, with D perhaps matching TRBD2 (6 bases). CDR3 length equals 15 residues. CDR1 and CDR2 (germline): SGHAT, FQNNGV. V shed 1 base and J shed 5 bases, with 14 bases lying between them.

This clone was observed a handful of times. The V and J genes are TRBV6-1 and TRBJ1-6; 8 positions match TRBD1. CDR3 length: 14 amino acids. CDR1 is MNHNS and CDR2 is SASEGT in the germline V gene. The trim removed 3 bases at V and 9 bases at J, leaving 4 bases unmatched. CDR3 protein: CASSEQGAGSPLHF. The CDR3, as DNA: TGTGCCAGCAGTGAGCAGGGGGCGGGTTCACCCCTCCACTTT.

For the CDR3, the DNA is TGCGCCAGCAGCTTGGACATAGCTAACTATGGCTACACCTTC. Encoded protein: CASSLDIANYGYTF. The chain joins TRBV5-1 to TRBJ1-2; no definite D call. This CDR3 region has 14 residues. V was shortened by 0 bases and J by 0 bases, with 6 bases between the two germline ends. The V gene's germline CDR1 is SGHRS and CDR2 YFSETQ.

This sequence joins TRBV7-8 and TRBJ1-1; no clear D gene. Trimming cost V 0 bases and J 1 base, with 6 bases left between them. The CDR3 runs to 14 residues. Looked up from germline, CDR1 is SGHVS and CDR2 is FQNEAQ. This CDR3 reads CASSLAEGNTEAFF. CDR3 sequence (DNA): TGTGCCAGCAGCTTAGCGGAAGGGAACACTGAAGCTTTCTTT.

Points on this clone: An end of the junction differs from the germline gene, which may be a read error. The V and J genes are TRBV4-1 and TRBJ1-4, with D tentatively TRBD1 (6 bases). The germline V gene has CDR1 MGHRA and CDR2 YSYEKL. This CDR3 region has 12 residues. CDR3 region: CASSQTEGHHFF. CDR3 nucleotide sequence: TGCGCCAGCAGCCAAACTGAGGGACACCATTTCTTT.

The chain has TRBV5-1 and TRBJ2-3, with 12 bases identical to TRBD2. The V and J ends lost 3 bases and 2 bases, in that order; junction bases with no gene match: 7. Per the germline V gene, CDR1 is SGHRS and CDR2 is YFSETQ. The CDR3 loop spans 17 amino acids. The CDR3, as DNA: TGCGCCAGCAGCTCGAGGACTAGCGGGGTAACCACAGATACGCAGTATTTT. Translation: CASSSRTSGVTTDTQYF.

This clone showed up just a few times. This sequence joins TRBV27 and TRBJ1-2; 8 positions agree with TRBD1. The CDR3 totals 16 residues. Germline lookup yields CDR1 MNHEY and CDR2 SMNVEV (reference sequence). The V segment lost 5 bases and the J segment 4 bases; nucleotides outside the gene matches: 12. The CDR3 loop reads CASSASAGQVTYGYTF. The CDR3, as DNA: TGTGCCAGCAGTGCCTCGGCGGGACAGGTGACCTATGGCTACACCTTC.

The chain links TRBV4-1 to TRBJ1-1; perhaps TRBD1 as D (5 bases). The germline CDR1 and CDR2 sequences are MGHRA and YSYEKL. The CDR3 runs to 15 residues. Trimming cost V 4 bases and J 1 base, with 13 bases left between them. CDR3 region: CASSLTDRENTEAFF. CDR3 nucleotide sequence: TGCGCCAGCAGCCTTACAGACAGAGAGAACACTGAAGCTTTCTTT.

The chain has TRBV28 and TRBJ1-2; the D gene is possibly TRBD1 (6 bases). This CDR3 spans 14 amino acids. Per germline, CDR1 MDHEN and CDR2 SYDVKM. V was clipped by 5 bases and J by 4 bases, with 14 bases between them. The CDR3 bases are TGTGCCAGCAGTACGCAGGGGCTGCCCTATGGCTACACCTTC. Translating gives CASSTQGLPYGYTF.

The V and J genes are TRBV2 and TRBJ2-4; D is unresolved. Germline assignment: CDR1 SNHLY and CDR2 FYNNEI. With 8 bases removed from V and 0 bases from J, the gap between germline ends came to 8 bases. The CDR3 covers 13 residues. DNA for the CDR3: TGTGCCAGCGGTACAGTAGCCAAAAACATTCAGTACTTC. This sequence encodes CASGTVAKNIQYF.

The chain couples TRBV11-2 to TRBJ2-3; 9 bases map to TRBD2. The germline gives CDR1 SGHAT, CDR2 FQNNGV. This CDR3 region has 18 residues. Trimming took 6 bases from V and 1 from J; bases not matched to a gene: 14. CDR3 in DNA: TGTGCCAGCAGAATAGGGGCTAGCGGGACGTCTGGCACAGATACGCAGTATTTT. Translating gives CASRIGASGTSGTDTQYF.

The chain links TRBV5-4 to TRBJ1-2, with 10 bases identical to TRBD1. CDR1 SGHNT and CDR2 YYREEE come from the germline V gene (reference sequence). Trimming cost V 3 bases and J 8 bases; bases outside gene matches: 7. The CDR3 sequence is 14 residues long. CDR3 amino acids: CASSSHDRGQGYTF. The CDR3 coding sequence is TGTGCCAGCAGCTCCCACGACAGGGGGCAAGGCTACACCTTC. The full variable domain, rest sourced from reference TRBV5-4 and TRBJ1-2, is ETGVTQSPTHLIKTRGQQVTLRCSSQSGHNTVSWYQQALGQGPQFIFQYYREEENGRGNFPPRFSGLQFPNYSSELNVNALELDDSALYLCASSSHDRGQGYTFGSGTRLTVV.

This rearrangement joins TRBV21-1 to TRBJ2-7; the tabulated D call, TRBD2, remains unverified against the DNA. TRBV21-1 is classified as a pseudogene. This CDR3 has 15 residues. The CDR3 DNA reads TGTGCCAGCAGCACGCGACTAAAATGGAACAGCGAGCAGTACTTC. Translating gives CASSTRLKWNSEQYF.

The gene calls are TRBV6-5 and TRBJ2-7; D is possibly TRBD2 (5 bases). Germline CDR1 and CDR2: MNHEY and SVGAGI. CDR3 size: 13 residues. With 6 bases removed from V and 6 bases from J, the gap between germline ends came to 15 bases. DNA of the CDR3: TGTGCCAGCAGCCCTCGCGGAGGCCGCGAGCAGTACTTC. It is translated as CASSPRGGREQYF.

The chain recombines TRBV6-1 with TRBJ2-2; 7 bases line up with TRBD1. Germline V gives CDR1 MNHNS, CDR2 SASEGT. V shed 7 bases, J shed 11 bases, and the junction held 16 bases outside the gene matches. This CDR3 has 15 residues. The CDR3 here is CASTDRSRTRGELFF. DNA of the CDR3: TGTGCCAGCACGGACAGGTCTCGTACCCGGGGAGAGCTGTTTTTT.

V is TRBV7-8 and J is TRBJ2-3; D perhaps matches TRBD2 (5 bases). The CDR3 has 14 amino acids. Germline CDR1 is SGHVS and CDR2 is FQNEAQ. Trimming took 5 bases from V and 4 from J, leaving 13 bases between them. CDR3 sequence reads: CASSPPRASDTQYF. CDR3 bases: TGTGCCAGCAGCCCACCGCGGGCCTCAGATACGCAGTATTTT. The full variable domain, with the rest looked up from reference TRBV7-8 and TRBJ2-3, is GAGVSQSPRYKVAKRGQDVALRCDPISGHVSLFWYQQALGQGPEFLTYFQNEAQLDKSGLPSDRFFAERPEGSVSTLKIQRTQQEDSAVYLCASSPPRASDTQYFGPGTRLTVL.

V is TRBV7-8 and J is TRBJ1-3; 7 bases agree with TRBD1. The CDR3 length is 14 residues. J gave up 7 bases and V 4 bases, and 7 bases lay outside the gene matches. CDR1 and CDR2 (germline): SGHVS, FQNEAQ. CDR3 sequence reads: CASSSFDRVNTIYF. The CDR3 DNA is TGTGCCAGCAGCTCTTTCGACAGGGTCAACACCATATATTTT.

The CDR3 loop is CASSFNTGGAAGELFF. The CDR3 nucleotides read TGTGCCAGCAGCTTTAATACAGGGGGCGCCGCCGGGGAGCTGTTTTTT. V usage is TRBV13 and J usage is TRBJ2-2, with TRBD1 identical over 9 bases. V shed 3 bases and J 6 bases; nucleotides not matched to a gene: 8. The CDR3 extends over 16 amino acids. In germline, CDR1 is PRHDT, CDR2 FYEKMQ (reference sequence).

This clone was seen just once. The rearrangement uses TRBV5-1 and TRBJ2-2; TRBD2 matches 13 bases. CDR1 and CDR2 (germline): SGHRS, YFSETQ. The CDR3 runs 16 residues. V lost 5 bases, J lost 7 bases, and 8 bases stayed unmatched. The CDR3 loop reads CASRNGLAGVFGELFF. CDR3 DNA: TGCGCCAGCAGAAACGGACTAGCGGGAGTTTTCGGGGAGCTGTTTTTT. Drawing the rest from reference TRBV5-1 and TRBJ2-2, the complete variable domain is KAGVTQTPRYLIKTRGQQVTLSCSPISGHRSVSWYQQTPGQGLQFLFEYFSETQRNKGNFPGRFSGRQFSNSRSEMNVSTLELGDSALYLCASRNGLAGVFGELFFGEGSRLTVL.

This chain connects TRBV7-2 to TRBJ2-7; D is possibly TRBD2 (6 bases). There are 14 residues in the CDR3. V was clipped by 5 bases and J by 5 bases, with 16 bases between them. In germline, CDR1 is SGHTA, CDR2 FQGNSA. CDR3: CASSQRAPPDEQYF. The CDR3 coding sequence is TGTGCCAGCAGCCAGCGGGCCCCCCCCGACGAGCAGTACTTC.

The J gene is TRBJ2-3, the V gene TRBV27; 8 bases are a match to TRBD2. The germline V gene has CDR1 MNHEY and CDR2 SMNVEV (reference sequence). The CDR3 loop spans 16 amino acids. V was pared by 0 bases and J by 2 bases, with 4 bases of the junction left unmatched. CDR3 sequence reads: CASSLSSGGDTDTQYF. The CDR3 DNA follows: TGTGCCAGCAGTTTATCGTCGGGGGGGGACACAGATACGCAGTATTTT.

V and J are TRBV19 and TRBJ2-3, with D unclear. The CDR3 has 11 amino acids. CDR1 is LNHDA, CDR2 SQIVND, per germline (reference sequence). V was trimmed by 6 bases and J by 3 bases, leaving 4 bases between them. In DNA, the CDR3 is TGTGCCAGTAGAGTGACAGATACGCAGTATTTT. It specifies CASRVTDTQYF.

The genes are TRBV5-1 and TRBJ2-1; maybe TRBD1 (5 bases). Germline lookup yields CDR1 SGHRS and CDR2 YFSETQ. Trimming left V 0 bases short and J 7 bases short, with 11 bases between. The CDR3 consists of 14 residues. The chain's CDR3 is CASSLEGVVNEQFF. The CDR3 DNA reads TGCGCCAGCAGCTTGGAAGGGGTGGTGAATGAGCAGTTCTTC.

The J gene is TRBJ2-2, the V gene TRBV6-6, with D tentatively TRBD1 or TRBD2 (5 bases each). V lost 5 bases, J lost 0 bases, and 10 bases lay in between. CDR1 MNHNY and CDR2 SVGAGI come from the germline V gene (reference sequence). This CDR3 contains 15 residues. The CDR3 nucleotides read TGTGCCAGCAGTCCCGGGACGACGAACACCGGGGAGCTGTTTTTT. Translating it yields CASSPGTTNTGELFF.